This TCR beta chain was recovered during a study of T cells after posttransplantation cyclophosphamide. The CDR3 runs 13 residues. CDR1 KGHSH and CDR2 LQKENI come from the germline V gene. V was clipped by 0 bases and J by 7 bases, with 6 bases between them. This related bone marrow graft donor gave peripheral blood on the day of marrow donation. Libraries were prepared by immunoSEQ multiplex PCR; TCRdb keeps only in-frame clonotypes and omits some of them. Altogether tens of thousands of clones were found in the sample, and no singletons occur. Findings and caveats of the study: Recipient CMV seropositivity and CMV reactivation strongly tracked TRB clonality. TRB overlap between skin or GI tissue T cells and blood was limited. Later post-transplant blood repertoires were often dominated by donor CD8+ memory clones.

This clone was detected ten times or more. The antigen is not known. The sequenced sample consisted of PBMCs. The chain couples TRBV18 to TRBJ1-4; D unresolved. This TCR came from a middle-aged man in good health, CMV-negative, and a related stem cell transplant donor. CDR3 sequence reads: CASSPPESEKLFF. CDR3 sequence (DNA): TGTGCCAGCTCACCACCGGAGTCTGAAAAACTGTTTTTT.